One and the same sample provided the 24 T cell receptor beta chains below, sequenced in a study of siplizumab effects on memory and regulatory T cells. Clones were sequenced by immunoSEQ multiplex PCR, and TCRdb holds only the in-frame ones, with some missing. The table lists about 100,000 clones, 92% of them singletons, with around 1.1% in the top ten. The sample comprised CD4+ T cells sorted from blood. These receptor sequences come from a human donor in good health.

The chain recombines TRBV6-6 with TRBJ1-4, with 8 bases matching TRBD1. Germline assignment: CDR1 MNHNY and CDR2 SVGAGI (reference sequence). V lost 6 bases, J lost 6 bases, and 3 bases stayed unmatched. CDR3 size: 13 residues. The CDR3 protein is CASRDRADEKLFF. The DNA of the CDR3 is TGTGCCAGCAGGGACAGGGCAGATGAAAAACTGTTTTTT.

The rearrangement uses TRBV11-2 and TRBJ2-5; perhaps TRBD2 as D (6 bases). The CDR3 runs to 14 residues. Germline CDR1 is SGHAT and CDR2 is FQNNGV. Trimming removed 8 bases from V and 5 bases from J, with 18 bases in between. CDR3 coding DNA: TGTGCCAGCGGACTAAACTCACTAGGGGAGACCCAGTACTTC. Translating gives CASGLNSLGETQYF.

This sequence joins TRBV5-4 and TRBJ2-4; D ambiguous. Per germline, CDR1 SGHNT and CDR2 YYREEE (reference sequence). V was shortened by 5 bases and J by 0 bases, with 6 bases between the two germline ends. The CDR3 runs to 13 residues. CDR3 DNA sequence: TGTGCCAGCAGTGAAATAGCCAAAAACATTCAGTACTTC. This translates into CASSEIAKNIQYF.

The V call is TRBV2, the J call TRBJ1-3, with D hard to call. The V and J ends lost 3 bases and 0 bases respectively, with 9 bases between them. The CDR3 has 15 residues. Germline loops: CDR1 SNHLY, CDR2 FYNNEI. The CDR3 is CASSEFRGSGNTIYF. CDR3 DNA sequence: TGTGCCAGCAGTGAGTTTCGGGGCTCTGGAAACACCATATATTTT.

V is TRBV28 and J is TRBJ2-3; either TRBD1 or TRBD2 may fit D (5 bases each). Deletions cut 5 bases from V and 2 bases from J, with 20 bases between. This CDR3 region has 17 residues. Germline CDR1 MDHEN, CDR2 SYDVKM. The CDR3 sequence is CASSHASGPGPTDTQYF. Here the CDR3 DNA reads TGTGCCAGCAGTCATGCTTCCGGACCGGGGCCCACAGATACGCAGTATTTT.

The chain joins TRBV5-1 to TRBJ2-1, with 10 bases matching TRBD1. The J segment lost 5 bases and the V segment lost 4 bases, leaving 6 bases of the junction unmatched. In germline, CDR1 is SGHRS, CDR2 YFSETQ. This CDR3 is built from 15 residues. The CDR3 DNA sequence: TGCGCCAGCAGCATCCGGGACAGGGGCGACAATGAGCAGTTCTTC. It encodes CASSIRDRGDNEQFF.

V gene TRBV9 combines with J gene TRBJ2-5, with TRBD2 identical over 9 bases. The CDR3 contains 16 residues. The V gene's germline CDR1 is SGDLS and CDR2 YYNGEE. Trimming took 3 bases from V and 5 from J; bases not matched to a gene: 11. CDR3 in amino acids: CASSAIGTSRMETQYF. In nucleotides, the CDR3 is TGTGCCAGCAGCGCCATAGGGACTAGCAGGATGGAGACCCAGTACTTC.

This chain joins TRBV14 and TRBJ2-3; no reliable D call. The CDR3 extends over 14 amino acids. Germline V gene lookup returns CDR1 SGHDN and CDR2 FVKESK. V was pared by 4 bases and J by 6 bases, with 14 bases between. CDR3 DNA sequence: TGTGCCAGCAGCCCTGGACCATACGGCGATACGCAGTATTTT. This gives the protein CASSPGPYGDTQYF.

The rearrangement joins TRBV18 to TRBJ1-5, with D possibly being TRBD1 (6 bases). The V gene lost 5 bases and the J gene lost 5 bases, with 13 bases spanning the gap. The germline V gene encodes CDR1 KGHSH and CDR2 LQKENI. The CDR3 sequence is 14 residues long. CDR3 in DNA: TGTGCCAGCTCAAAAAACAGGGTGGATCAGCCCCAGCATTTT. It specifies CASSKNRVDQPQHF.

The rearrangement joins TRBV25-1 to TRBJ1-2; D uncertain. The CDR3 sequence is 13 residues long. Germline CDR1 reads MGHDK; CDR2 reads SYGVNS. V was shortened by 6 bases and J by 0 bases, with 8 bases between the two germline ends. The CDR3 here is CASREPANYGYTF. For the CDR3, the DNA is TGTGCCAGCAGAGAGCCAGCTAACTATGGCTACACCTTC.

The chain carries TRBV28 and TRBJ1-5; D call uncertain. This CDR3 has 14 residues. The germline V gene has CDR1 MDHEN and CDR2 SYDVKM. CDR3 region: CGGSAHYSNQPQHF. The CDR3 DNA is TGTGGGGGATCGGCCCACTATAGCAATCAGCCCCAGCATTTT.

The CDR3, as DNA: TGTGCCAGTAAAGCGGCTAACTATGGCTACACCTTC. It is translated as CASKAANYGYTF. The rearrangement links TRBV19 to TRBJ1-2; unclear D gene. V lost 7 bases, J lost 0 bases, and 6 bases lay in between. Germline assignment: CDR1 LNHDA and CDR2 SQIVND (reference sequence). The CDR3 spans 12 residues. Complete variable domain (other parts from reference TRBV19 and TRBJ1-2): DGGITQSPKYLFRKEGQNVTLSCEQNLNHDAMYWYRQDPGQGLRLIYYSQIVNDFQKGDIAEGYSVSREKKESFPLTVTSAQKNPTAFYLCASKAANYGYTFGSGTRLTVV.

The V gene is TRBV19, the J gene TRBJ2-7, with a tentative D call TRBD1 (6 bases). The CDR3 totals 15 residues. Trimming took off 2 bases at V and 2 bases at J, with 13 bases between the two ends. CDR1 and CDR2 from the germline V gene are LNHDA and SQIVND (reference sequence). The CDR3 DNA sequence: TGTGCCAGTAGTATATTCGGGACACCCGCCTACGAGCAGTACTTC. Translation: CASSIFGTPAYEQYF.

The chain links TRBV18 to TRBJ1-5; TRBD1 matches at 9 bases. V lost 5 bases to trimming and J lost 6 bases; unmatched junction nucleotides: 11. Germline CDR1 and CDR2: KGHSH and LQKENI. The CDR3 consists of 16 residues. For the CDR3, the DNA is TGTGCCAGCTCAGAGATGACAGGGGGAGTAGGTCAGCCCCAGCATTTT. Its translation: CASSEMTGGVGQPQHF. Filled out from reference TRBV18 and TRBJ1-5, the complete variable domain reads NAGVMQNPRHLVRRRGQEARLRCSPMKGHSHVYWYRQLPEEGLKFMVYLQKENIIDESGMPKERFSAEFPKEGPSILRIQQVVRGDSAAYFCASSEMTGGVGQPQHFGDGTRLSIL.

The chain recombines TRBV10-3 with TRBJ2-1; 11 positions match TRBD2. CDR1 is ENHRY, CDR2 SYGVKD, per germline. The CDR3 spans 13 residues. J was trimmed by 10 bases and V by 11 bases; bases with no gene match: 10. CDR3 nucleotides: TGTGCCTCAAGGACTAGCGGGCCCCAGGAGCAGTTCTTC. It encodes CASRTSGPQEQFF.

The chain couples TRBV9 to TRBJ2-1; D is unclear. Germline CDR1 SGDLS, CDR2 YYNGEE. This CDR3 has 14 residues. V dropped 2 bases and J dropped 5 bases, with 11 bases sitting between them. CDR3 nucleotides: TGTGCCAGCAGCGTGGGTCCCGTGAACAATGAGCAGTTCTTC. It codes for CASSVGPVNNEQFF. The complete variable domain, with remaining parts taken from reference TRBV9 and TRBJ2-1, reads DSGVTQTPKHLITATGQRVTLRCSPRSGDLSVYWYQQSLDQGLQFLIQYYNGEERAKGNILERFSAQQFPDLHSELNLSSLELGDSALYFCASSVGPVNNEQFFGPGTRLTVL.

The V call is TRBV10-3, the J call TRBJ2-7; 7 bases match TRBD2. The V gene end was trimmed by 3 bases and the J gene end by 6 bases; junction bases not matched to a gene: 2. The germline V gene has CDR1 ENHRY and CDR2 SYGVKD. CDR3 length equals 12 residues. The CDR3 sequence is CAISDGLGEQYF. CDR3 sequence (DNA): TGTGCCATCAGTGACGGACTAGGCGAGCAGTACTTC.

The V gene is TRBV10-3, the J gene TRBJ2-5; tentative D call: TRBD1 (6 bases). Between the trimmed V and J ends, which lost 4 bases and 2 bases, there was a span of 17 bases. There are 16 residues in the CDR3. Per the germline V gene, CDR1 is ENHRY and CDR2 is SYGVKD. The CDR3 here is CAISVIRGSEQETQYF. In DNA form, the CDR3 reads TGTGCCATCAGTGTGATTAGGGGGAGCGAACAAGAGACCCAGTACTTC.

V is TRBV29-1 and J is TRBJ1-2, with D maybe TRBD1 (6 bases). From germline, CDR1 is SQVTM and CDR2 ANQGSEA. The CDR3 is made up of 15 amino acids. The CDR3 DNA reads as TGCACGTTCCTGTATGAGGACCGACAGGACTGTGGCTACACCTTC. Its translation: CTFLYEDRQDCGYTF. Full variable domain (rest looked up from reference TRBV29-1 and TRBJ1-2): SAVISQKPSRDICQRGTSLTIQCQVDSQVTMMFWYRQQPGQSLTLIATANQGSEATYESGFVIDKFPISRPNLTFSTLTVSNMSPEDSSIYLCTFLYEDRQDCGYTFGSGTRLTVV.

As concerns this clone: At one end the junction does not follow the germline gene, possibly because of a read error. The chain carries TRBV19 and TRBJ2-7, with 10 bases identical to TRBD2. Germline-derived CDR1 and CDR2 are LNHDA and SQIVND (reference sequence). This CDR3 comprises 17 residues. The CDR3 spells CASSNTFERGLATKVDF. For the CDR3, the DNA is TGTGCCAGTAGTAATACTTTTGAACGGGGACTAGCGACGAAGGTCGACTTC.

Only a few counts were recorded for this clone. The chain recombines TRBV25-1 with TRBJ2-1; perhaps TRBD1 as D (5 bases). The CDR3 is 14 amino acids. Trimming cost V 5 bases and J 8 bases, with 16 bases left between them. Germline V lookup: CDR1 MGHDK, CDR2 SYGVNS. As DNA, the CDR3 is TGTGCCAGCAGTCCGCATAGGGCAGGGCATGAGCAGTTCTTC. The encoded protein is CASSPHRAGHEQFF.

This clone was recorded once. Here the CDR3 reads CASSSLAGGNNEQFF. CDR3 nucleotide sequence: TGTGCCAGCAGTAGCCTAGCGGGAGGGAACAATGAGCAGTTCTTC. The chain carries TRBV2 and TRBJ2-1, with TRBD2 identical over 12 bases. Germline CDR1 reads SNHLY; CDR2 reads FYNNEI. Trimming removed 5 bases from V and 5 bases from J; junction bases left unmatched: 4. This CDR3 region has 15 residues.

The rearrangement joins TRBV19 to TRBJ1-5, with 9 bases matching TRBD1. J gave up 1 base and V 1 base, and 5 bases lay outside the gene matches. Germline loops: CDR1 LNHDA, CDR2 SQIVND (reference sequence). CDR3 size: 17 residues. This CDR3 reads CASSIGAGQGSNQPQHF. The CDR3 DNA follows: TGTGCCAGTAGTATAGGGGCGGGACAGGGAAGCAATCAGCCCCAGCATTTT. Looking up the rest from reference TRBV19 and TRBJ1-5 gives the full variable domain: DGGITQSPKYLFRKEGQNVTLSCEQNLNHDAMYWYRQDPGQGLRLIYYSQIVNDFQKGDIAEGYSVSREKKESFPLTVTSAQKNPTAFYLCASSIGAGQGSNQPQHFGDGTRLSIL.

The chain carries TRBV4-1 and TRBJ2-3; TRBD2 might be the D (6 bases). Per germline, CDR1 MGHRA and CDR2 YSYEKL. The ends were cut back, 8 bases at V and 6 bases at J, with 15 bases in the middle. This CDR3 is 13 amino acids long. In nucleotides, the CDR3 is TGCGCCAGCTATCGTGGGGGAGGTGATACGCAGTATTTT. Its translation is CASYRGGGDTQYF.